The rows below give T cell receptor beta chains drawn from one sample of a study of response to subunit inactivated influenza vaccine. MiXCR was run by TCRdb on the RT-PCR reads, yielding one entry per CDR3 protein. The table shows hundreds of thousands of distinct CDR3 sequences, with around 14% occurring only once. Sequences were derived from PBMCs from blood, sampled roughly 13 days after vaccination. The receptors were gathered from a man aged 50-60 years who received an inactivated influenza vaccine. Both conserved end residues are part of each CDR3. A D gene is named only where the DNA matches it firmly. For some rows the clone size is stated as once, few or many, or as a class when expanded; others skip it.

.	TRBJ1-6	15	TRBV5-1	.	TGCGCCAGCAGTACAAGGGGTAGGAATAATTCACCCCTCCACTTT	CASSTRGRNNSPLHF
.	TRBJ2-1	12	TRBV12-3/TRBV12-4	.	TGTGCCAGCAGTCAAACCGGGTGGGGCCACGAATTC	CASSQTGWGHEF
many	TRBJ2-3	16	TRBV15	.	TGTGCCACCAGCAGAGATTTGGGGTATGGCACAGATACGCAGTATTTT	CATSRDLGYGTDTQYF
.	TRBJ1-1	15	TRBV6-1	.	TGTGCCAGCAGTGAGCCCCAGGGGAAGGGCACTGAAGCTTTCTTT	CASSEPQGKGTEAFF
many	TRBJ2-1	14	TRBV24-1	.	TGTGCCACCAGTGAACAGGGTGTCTACAATGAGCAGTTCTTC	CATSEQGVYNEQFF
.	TRBJ1-5	15	TRBV4-1	.	TGCGCCAGCAGCCACTACTGGAGGGGCGCTCAGCCCCAGCATTTT	CASSHYWRGAQPQHF
few	TRBJ2-3	13	TRBV24-1	.	TGTGCCACCAGTAGCAGGAGCACAGATACGCAGTATTTT	CATSSRSTDTQYF
.	TRBJ2-1	17	TRBV30	TRBD1	TGTGCCTGGAGTCGTGACAGGGGTTTTATATCCTACAATGAGCAGTTCTTC	CAWSRDRGFISYNEQFF
many	TRBJ2-4	16	TRBV7-2	TRBD2	TGTGCCAGCAGCCTCTGGACTAGCGGGAGAATTGACATTCAGTACTTC	CASSLWTSGRIDIQYF
few	TRBJ2-1	17	TRBV5-1	.	TGCGCCAGCAGCTTGGAACCTCAAGGGAGGGGGAACAATGAGCAGTTCTTC	CASSLEPQGRGNNEQFF
.	TRBJ2-2	14	TRBV10-3	.	TGTGCCATCAGTGATCGCGCTGAGTCCGGGGAGCTGTTTTTT	CAISDRAESGELFF
.	TRBJ2-3	19	TRBV7-8	TRBD2	TGTGCCAGCAGCTGGATAGCGGGAGGTTCCCCCGGAATCACAGATACGCAGTATTTT	CASSWIAGGSPGITDTQYF
few	TRBJ1-5	12	TRBV5-8	.	TGTGCCAGCAGCTTGTTTAAGGAGGGCCAGCATTTT	CASSLFKEGQHF
few	TRBJ2-5	22	TRBV12-3/TRBV12-4	TRBD2	TGTGCCAGCAGTTTGGGCCGGACTAGCGGGACCCCCCAACCCCTGACCTCAGAGACCCAGTACTTC	CASSLGRTSGTPQPLTSETQYF
.	TRBJ2-3	13	TRBV10-3	.	TGTGCCATCAGTGGATCTAGGGGGGATACGCAGTATTTT	CAISGSRGDTQYF
.	TRBJ2-3	15	TRBV5-6	.	TGTGCCAGCAGCTTTGGGGGGCGAGCATCAGATACGCAGTATTTT	CASSFGGRASDTQYF
few	TRBJ1-3	17	TRBV7-2	TRBD1	TGTGCCAGCAGCCGCGAATACAGGGGGCTAATGGGAAACACCATATATTTT	CASSREYRGLMGNTIYF
many	TRBJ2-7	14	TRBV5-1	.	TGCGCCAGCAGGAGAGAACAGGGCCCCTACGAGCAGTACTTC	CASRREQGPYEQYF
few	TRBJ2-3	15	TRBV4-3	TRBD2	TGCGCCAGCAGCCACATCGGGGGGTTCACAGATACGCAGTATTTT	CASSHIGGFTDTQYF
few	TRBJ1-2	13	TRBV20-1	.	TGCAGTGCTGGAGGAGGGGAGCACTATGGCTACACCTTC	CSAGGGEHYGYTF
many	TRBJ1-1	12	TRBV12-3/TRBV12-4	.	TGTGCCAGCAGTCACGCTTTCACTGAAGCTTTCTTT	CASSHAFTEAFF
many	TRBJ1-1	15	TRBV4-2	.	TGTGCCAGCAGCCAATCTAATCAGGGAAGCACTGAAGCTTTCTTT	CASSQSNQGSTEAFF